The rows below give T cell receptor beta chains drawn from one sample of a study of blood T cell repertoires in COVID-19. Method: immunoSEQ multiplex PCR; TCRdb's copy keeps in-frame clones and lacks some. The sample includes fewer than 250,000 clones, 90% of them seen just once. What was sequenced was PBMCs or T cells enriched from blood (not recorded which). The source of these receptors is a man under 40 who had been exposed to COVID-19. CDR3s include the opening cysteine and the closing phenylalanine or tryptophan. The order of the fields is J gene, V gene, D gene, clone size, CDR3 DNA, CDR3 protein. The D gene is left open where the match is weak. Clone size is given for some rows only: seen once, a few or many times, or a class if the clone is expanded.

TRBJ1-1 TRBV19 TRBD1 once TGTGCCAGTAGCCGACAGGGGCCTTTAGAAGCTTTCTTT CASSRQGPLEAFF
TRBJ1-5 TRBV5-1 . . TGCGCCAGCAGCTTGGACATAAATCAGCCCCAGCATTTT CASSLDINQPQHF
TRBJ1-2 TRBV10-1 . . TGCGCCAGCAGTGAGACGACGGGAAGACGATACACTTATGGCTACACCTTC CASSETTGRRYTYGYTF
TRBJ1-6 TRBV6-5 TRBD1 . TGTGCCAGCAGGGGGGACAGGGAGGGCTCACCCCTCCACTTT CASRGDREGSPLHF
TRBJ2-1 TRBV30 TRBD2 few TGTGCCTGGAGCCGACTAGCGGGCGGTGAGCAGTTCTTC CAWSRLAGGEQFF
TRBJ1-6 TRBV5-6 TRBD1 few TGTGCCAGCAGCTCCTGGGACAGACCTTCCCTCCACTTT CASSSWDRPSLHF
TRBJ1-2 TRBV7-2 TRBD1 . TGTGCCAGCAGCTCAGGCAGGGGGGCTAACTATGGCTACACCTTC CASSSGRGANYGYTF
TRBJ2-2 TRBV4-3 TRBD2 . TGCGCCAGCAGCCCCTTACTAGCGGTTATGAACACCGGGGAGCTGTTTTTT CASSPLLAVMNTGELFF
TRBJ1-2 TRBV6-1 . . TGTGCCAGCAGTGAACGGAGACGGGGGGAGGGCTACACCTTC CASSERRRGEGYTF
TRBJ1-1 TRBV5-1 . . TGCGCCAGCAGTAGGAGTGGTGGAGGGGCTGGGTCCACTGAAGCTTTCTTT CASSRSGGGAGSTEAFF
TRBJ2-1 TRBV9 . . TGTGCCAGCACCCCCGGGGATCAGGTCTACAATGAGCAGTTCTTC CASTPGDQVYNEQFF